This TCR beta chain was recorded in a study of post-analysis software for immune sequencing data. Study summary: Clinical courses comprised relapsing-remitting, secondary progressive and progressive-relapsing multiple sclerosis.

Study-wide points: The authors found that F measure strongly co-clustered same-batch samples. Roughly 5 TRBV segments occurring more often in patients than controls included TRBV5-6, TRBV5-1 and TRBV20-1. For normalized Chao1 diversity, multiple sclerosis patients scored significantly lower than controls did.

Details on this clonotype: The antigen is unknown.

TCR beta cDNA libraries included unique molecular identifiers. TCRdb re-analysed the PCR reads in MiXCR, keeping a single row per CDR3 protein. The data contain fewer than 850,000 distinct CDR3 sequences, 30% of them singletons. The CDR3 length is 15 residues. Trimming pared 8 bases from V and 6 bases from J, leaving 17 bases between. Per the germline V gene, CDR1 is ENHRY and CDR2 is SYGVKD. V gene TRBV10-3 combines with J gene TRBJ1-6; D is unclear. The sequence came from a girl aged 5-17 years with multiple sclerosis. Sequenced material: blood. CDR3 residues: CAIGFAGTTNSPLHF. The CDR3 DNA is TGTGCCATCGGATTTGCGGGAACGACTAATTCACCCCTCCACTTT.